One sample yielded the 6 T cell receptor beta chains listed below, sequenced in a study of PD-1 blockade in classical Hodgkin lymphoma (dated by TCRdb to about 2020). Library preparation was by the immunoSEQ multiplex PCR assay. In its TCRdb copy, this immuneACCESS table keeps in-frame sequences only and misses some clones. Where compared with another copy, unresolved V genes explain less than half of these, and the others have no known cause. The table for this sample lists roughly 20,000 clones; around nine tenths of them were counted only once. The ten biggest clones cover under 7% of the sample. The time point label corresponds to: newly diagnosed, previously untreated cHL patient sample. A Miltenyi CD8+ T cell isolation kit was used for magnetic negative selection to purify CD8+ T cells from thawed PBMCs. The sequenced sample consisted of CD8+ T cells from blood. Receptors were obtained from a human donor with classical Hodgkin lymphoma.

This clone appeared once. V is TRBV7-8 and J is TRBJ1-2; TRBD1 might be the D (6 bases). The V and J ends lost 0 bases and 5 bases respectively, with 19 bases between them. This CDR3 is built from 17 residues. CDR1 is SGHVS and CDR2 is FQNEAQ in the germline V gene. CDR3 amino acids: CASSLAMAGEVLYGYTF. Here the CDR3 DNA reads TGTGCCAGCAGCTTAGCGATGGCAGGGGAGGTTTTATATGGCTACACCTTC.

This CDR3 is CSVRAGNGYTF. CDR3 in DNA: TGCAGCGTTCGGGCAGGGAATGGCTACACCTTC. V gene TRBV29-1 combines with J gene TRBJ1-2; tentative D call: TRBD1 (5 bases). V was pared by 5 bases and J by 6 bases, with 10 bases between. The CDR3 sequence is 11 residues long. Germline V gives CDR1 SQVTM, CDR2 ANQGSEA.

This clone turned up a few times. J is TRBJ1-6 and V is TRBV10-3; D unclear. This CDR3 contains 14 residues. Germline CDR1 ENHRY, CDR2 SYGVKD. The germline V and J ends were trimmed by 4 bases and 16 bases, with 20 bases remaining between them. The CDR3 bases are TGTGCCATCAGTGGCGGTGACACGGACCGAACTCTCCACTTT. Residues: CAISGGDTDRTLHF.

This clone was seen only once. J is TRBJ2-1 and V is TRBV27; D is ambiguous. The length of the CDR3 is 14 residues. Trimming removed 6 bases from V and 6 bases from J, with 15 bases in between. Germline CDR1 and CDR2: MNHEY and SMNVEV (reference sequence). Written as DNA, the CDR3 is TGTGCCAGCAGCTCTTCCTCCCCTCGCAATGAGCAGTTCTTC. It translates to CASSSSSPRNEQFF.

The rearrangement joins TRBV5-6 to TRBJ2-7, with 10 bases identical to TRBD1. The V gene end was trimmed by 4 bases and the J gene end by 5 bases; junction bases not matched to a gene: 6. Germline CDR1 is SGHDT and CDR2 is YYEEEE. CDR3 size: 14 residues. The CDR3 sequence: CASSPGQGLNEQYF. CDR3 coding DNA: TGTGCCAGCAGCCCGGGACAGGGGTTAAACGAGCAGTACTTC.

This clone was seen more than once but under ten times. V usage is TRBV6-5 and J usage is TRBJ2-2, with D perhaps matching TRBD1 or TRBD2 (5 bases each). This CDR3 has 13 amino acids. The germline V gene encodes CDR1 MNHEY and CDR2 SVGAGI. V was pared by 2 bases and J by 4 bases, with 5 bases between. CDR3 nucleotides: TGTGCCAGCAGTTACGGGGGCACCGGGGAGCTGTTTTTT. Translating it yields CASSYGGTGELFF.